This T cell receptor (beta chain) originates from a study of blood T cell repertoires in COVID-19. Germline V gene data show CDR1 as SGHTA and CDR2 as FQGTGA. This CDR3 spans 14 amino acids. The ends lost 3 bases at V and 5 bases at J; junction bases unmatched: 5. Profiled with immunoSEQ multiplex PCR; TCRdb holds only in-frame clones, not every one. The profile shows fewer than 250,000 clones, roughly nine tenths of them singletons. The chain couples TRBV7-3 to TRBJ2-3; 7 positions match TRBD1. This TCR came from a woman aged 60 to 75 who had recovered from COVID-19. The sample taken for sequencing was peripheral blood. CDR3 bases: TGTGCCAGCAGCTTTACAGGGGCCGGAGATACGCAGTATTTT. Its translation: CASSFTGAGDTQYF.